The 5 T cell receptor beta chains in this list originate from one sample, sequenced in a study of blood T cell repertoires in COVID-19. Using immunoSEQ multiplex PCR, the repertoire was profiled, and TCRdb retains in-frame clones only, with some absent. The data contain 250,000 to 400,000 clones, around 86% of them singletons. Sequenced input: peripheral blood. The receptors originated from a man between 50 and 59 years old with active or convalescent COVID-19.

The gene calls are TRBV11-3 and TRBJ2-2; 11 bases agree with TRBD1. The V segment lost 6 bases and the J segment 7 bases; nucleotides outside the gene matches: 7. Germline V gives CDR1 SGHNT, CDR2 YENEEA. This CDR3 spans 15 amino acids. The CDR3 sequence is CASRAGTGGSGELFF. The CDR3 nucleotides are TGTGCCAGCAGAGCCGGGACAGGGGGGAGCGGGGAGCTGTTTTTT.

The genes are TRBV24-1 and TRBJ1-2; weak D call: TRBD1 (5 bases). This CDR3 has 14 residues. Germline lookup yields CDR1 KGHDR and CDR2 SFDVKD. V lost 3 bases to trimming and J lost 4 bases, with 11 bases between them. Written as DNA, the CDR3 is TGTGCCACCAGTGATCCCACAGGAAGCTATGGCTACACCTTC. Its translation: CATSDPTGSYGYTF.

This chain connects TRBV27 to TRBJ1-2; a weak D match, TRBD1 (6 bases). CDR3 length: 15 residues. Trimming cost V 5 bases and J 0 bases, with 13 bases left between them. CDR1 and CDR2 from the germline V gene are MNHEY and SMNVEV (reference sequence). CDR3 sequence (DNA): TGTGCCAGCAGTCCCCTACAGGGAGCTAACTATGGCTACACCTTC. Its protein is CASSPLQGANYGYTF.

The CDR3 DNA reads as TGTGCCAGCAGCCAGGGACTAGCGGGAGGGTACGAGCAGTACTTC. Its protein is CASSQGLAGGYEQYF. This sequence joins TRBV3-1 (or the pseudogene TRBV3-2) and TRBJ2-7; 16 bases fit TRBD2. J lost 4 bases, V lost 3 bases, and 0 bases had no gene match. The CDR3 spans 15 residues. Germline V lookup: CDR1 LGHDT, CDR2 YNNKEL (reference sequence).

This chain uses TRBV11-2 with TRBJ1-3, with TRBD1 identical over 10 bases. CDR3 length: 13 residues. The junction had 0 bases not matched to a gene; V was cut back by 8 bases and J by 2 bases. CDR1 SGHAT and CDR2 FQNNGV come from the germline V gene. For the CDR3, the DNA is TGTGCCAGCGGGACAGGGGCTGGAAACACCATATATTTT. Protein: CASGTGAGNTIYF.